The present T cell receptor beta chain was sequenced within a study of blood T cell repertoires in COVID-19. At the level of the study: T cells, B-cell-depleted T cells, or PBMCs provided the cDNA or gDNA that served as material.

How the authors handled the data: The authors estimated nucleated cell counts from reference gene primer amplification. Using immunoSEQ multiplex PCR, the repertoire was profiled, and TCRdb retains in-frame clones only, with some absent. Clone size and V and J calls were adopted from that table, with D and trimming inferred from the DNA. This sample has some 170,000 clones, with 82% found just once. The CDR3 consists of 17 residues. The genes are TRBV21-1 and TRBJ1-3. TRBV21-1 is a recognized pseudogene. The sequenced material came from peripheral blood. The TCR was taken from a woman in her seventies with acute or convalescent COVID-19. The CDR3 region is CASSKVFSGPKRDTIYF. The CDR3, as DNA: TGTGCCAGCAGCAAGGTTTTTTCGGGACCAAAGCGGGACACCATATATTTT.